This T cell receptor beta chain stems from a study of PD-1 blockade in classical Hodgkin lymphoma. Sample time point: cycle 4 day 1 (C4D1), after 5 to 7 weeks of nivolumab. After autologous stem cell transplantation all patients relapsed, and prior brentuximab vedotin exposure differed between cohorts. The table came from immunoSEQ multiplex PCR; TCRdb's copy has only in-frame clones and leaves some out. This sample has some 95,000 clones, with about nine tenths found just once. The sequences come from peripheral blood mononuclear cells (PBMCs), collected before the fourth cycle of nivolumab. The origin of this receptor is a human donor with classical Hodgkin lymphoma.

The CDR3 coding sequence is TGTGCCAGCAGCCCCCCCGGGTCCTTGCGGTGGGTGCAGTTCTTC. Translating it yields CASSPPGSLRWVQFF. J is TRBJ2-1 and V is TRBV7-3; D call uncertain. Germline V gene sequence: CDR1 SGHTA, CDR2 FQGTGA. The length of the CDR3 is 15 residues. Trimming left V 5 bases short and J 12 bases short, with 23 bases between. Using reference TRBV7-3 and TRBJ2-1 for the parts outside the CDR3, the full variable domain is GAGVSQTPSNKVTEKGKYVELRCDPISGHTALYWYRQSLGQGPEFLIYFQGTGAADDSGLPNDRFFAVRPEGSVSTLKIQRTERGDSAVYLCASSPPGSLRWVQFFGPGTRLTVL.